Listed below are T cell receptor beta chains from one sample, sequenced in a study of blood T cell repertoires in COVID-19. The table came from immunoSEQ multiplex PCR; TCRdb's copy has only in-frame clones and leaves some out. The sample includes over 150,000 clones, about 80% of them seen just once. Material for sequencing was PBMCs or T cells enriched from blood (not recorded which). These receptors all come from a middle-aged man who had recovered from COVID-19. CDR3s include the opening cysteine and the closing phenylalanine or tryptophan. D genes are given only for firm matches. Clone size is shown for a subset of rows, as once, few, many or a class of expanded clone.

NA	NA	TRBV3-1/TRBV3-2	TRBJ1-3	CASSQTNRGISGNTIYF	TGTGCCAGCAGCCAAACGAATAGAGGGATCTCTGGAAACACCATATATTTT
NA	TRBD2	TRBV10-3	TRBJ2-2	CAIGLAGASSVNTGELFF	TGTGCCATCGGCCTAGCGGGGGCCTCGTCGGTGAACACCGGGGAGCTGTTTTTT
few	NA	TRBV5-1	TRBJ1-2	CASSLEAGSYGYTF	TGCGCCAGCAGCTTGGAGGCGGGATCCTATGGCTACACCTTC
NA	TRBD1	TRBV14	TRBJ2-1	CASSSLGTGISDEQFF	TGTGCCAGCAGTTCCCTAGGGACAGGGATAAGTGATGAGCAGTTCTTC
NA	NA	TRBV15	TRBJ1-2	CATSAVRTNYGYTF	TGTGCCACCAGCGCAGTTCGGACAAACTATGGCTACACCTTC
NA	NA	TRBV28	TRBJ2-3	CASRQGDTQYF	TGTGCCAGCAGACAGGGAGATACGCAGTATTTT
NA	TRBD2	TRBV24-1	TRBJ2-1	CATSDGTSARHEQFF	TGTGCCACCAGTGATGGGACTAGCGCGAGGCATGAGCAGTTCTTC
NA	NA	TRBV9	TRBJ2-6	CASSVGRAGANVLTF	TGTGCCAGCAGCGTAGGCCGAGCTGGGGCCAACGTCCTGACTTTC
few	TRBD1	TRBV10-3	TRBJ2-5	CAISNKRGLEETQYF	TGTGCCATCAGTAATAAAAGGGGGCTTGAAGAGACCCAGTACTTC
NA	TRBD1	TRBV2	TRBJ1-5	CASSTGTDSNQPQHF	TGTGCCAGCAGTACCGGGACAGATAGCAATCAGCCCCAGCATTTT
NA	TRBD2	TRBV15	TRBJ2-3	CATSRELAGDTQYF	TGTGCCACCAGCAGAGAACTAGCGGGGGATACGCAGTATTTT
NA	NA	TRBV2	TRBJ2-7	CASSREGSYEQYF	TGTGCCAGCAGCCGAGAGGGATCCTACGAGCAGTACTTC
NA	NA	TRBV3-1/TRBV3-2	TRBJ2-5	CASSQTGPGEMETQYF	TGTGCCAGCAGCCAGACGGGGCCGGGGGAAATGGAGACCCAGTACTTC
NA	NA	TRBV5-1	TRBJ1-3	CASRAAVSGNTIYF	TGCGCCAGCAGAGCCGCCGTCTCTGGAAACACCATATATTTT
NA	NA	TRBV10-2	TRBJ1-2	CASSGGGDYGYTF	TGCGCCAGCAGTGGAGGGGGTGACTATGGCTACACCTTC
NA	NA	TRBV29-1	TRBJ1-4	CSVGSGGEKLFF	TGCAGCGTTGGGTCGGGAGGCGAAAAACTGTTTTTT
once	TRBD2	TRBV5-4	TRBJ2-3	CASNKGASGAVNTDTQYF	TGTGCCAGCAACAAAGGGGCTAGCGGGGCGGTAAACACAGATACGCAGTATTTT
NA	NA	TRBV20-1	TRBJ1-1	CSARVRYEAFF	TGCAGTGCTAGAGTCCGGTATGAAGCTTTCTTT
NA	NA	TRBV12-3/TRBV12-4	TRBJ1-5	CASSRERDQPQHF	TGTGCCAGCAGTCGTGAGAGGGATCAGCCCCAGCATTTT
NA	NA	TRBV28	TRBJ1-2	CASSSLTKEGGYGYTF	TGTGCCAGCAGTTCTTTGACTAAGGAGGGAGGCTATGGCTACACCTTC
NA	NA	TRBV5-6	TRBJ2-7	CASSFSSSSDYYEQYF	TGTGCCAGCAGCTTCTCCTCTAGCTCCGATTACTACGAGCAGTACTTC
NA	NA	TRBV7-9	TRBJ1-2	CASSLGISSEYGYTF	TGTGCCAGCAGCTTAGGCATTTCTTCCGAGTATGGCTACACCTTC
NA	NA	TRBV18	TRBJ2-1	CASSPPQGSAKSSYNEQFF	TGTGCCAGCTCACCACCGCAAGGAAGCGCAAAAAGCTCCTACAATGAGCAGTTCTTC
NA	TRBD2	TRBV2	TRBJ2-5	CASIGLADPQETQYF	TGTGCCAGCATTGGACTAGCGGATCCTCAGGAGACCCAGTACTTC
NA	NA	TRBV29-1	TRBJ2-5	CSVVRTIQETQYF	TGCAGCGTTGTCAGGACTATACAAGAGACCCAGTACTTC
NA	NA	TRBV7-2	TRBJ2-3	CASSLSTSSTDTQYF	TGTGCCAGCAGCTTATCTACTTCTAGCACAGATACGCAGTATTTT
NA	TRBD1	TRBV5-6	TRBJ1-2	CASSWTGDRYGYTF	TGTGCCAGCAGCTGGACAGGGGATAGGTATGGCTACACCTTC
many	NA	TRBV6-2/TRBV6-3	TRBJ1-1	CASSYSLFVRGTVTEAFF	TGTGCCAGCAGTTACTCTTTATTCGTAAGGGGGACGGTCACTGAAGCTTTCTTT
NA	TRBD1	TRBV4-1	TRBJ1-2	CASSQPTGVRGYTF	TGCGCCAGCAGCCAACCGACAGGGGTGCGAGGCTACACCTTC
NA	TRBD2	TRBV5-8	TRBJ2-5	CASSFGGGGTQYF	TGTGCCAGCAGCTTTGGCGGCGGGGGGACCCAGTACTTC
NA	NA	TRBV7-2	TRBJ1-2	CASSLQGLANYGYTF	TGTGCCAGCAGCTTACAGGGTTTAGCTAACTATGGCTACACCTTC
NA	NA	TRBV23-1	TRBJ2-5	CASSQPTRGDKETQYF	TGCGCCAGCAGTCAACCCACCAGGGGAGATAAAGAGACCCAGTACTTC
NA	TRBD1	TRBV10-3	TRBJ2-2	CAIARGTGDTGELFF	TGTGCCATCGCTCGGGGGACAGGGGACACCGGGGAGCTGTTTTTT
NA	TRBD1	TRBV7-2	TRBJ2-7	CASSSQRDRLLKGTYEQYF	TGTGCCAGCAGCTCTCAAAGGGACAGGTTATTGAAGGGAACCTACGAGCAGTACTTC
NA	TRBD2	TRBV30	TRBJ2-5	CAWSPGVAGGIQETQYF	TGTGCCTGGAGTCCCGGGGTAGCGGGGGGGATTCAAGAGACCCAGTACTTC
NA	TRBD1	TRBV5-1	TRBJ1-6	CASSLQGGPLHF	TGCGCCAGCAGCTTGCAGGGGGGACCCCTCCACTTT
NA	NA	TRBV18	TRBJ1-1	CASSPEVSLNTEAFF	TGTGCCAGCTCACCAGAAGTGAGCCTGAACACTGAAGCTTTCTTT
NA	NA	TRBV3-1/TRBV3-2	TRBJ1-1	CASSQAGGMNTEAFF	TGTGCCAGCAGCCAAGCGGGGGGCATGAACACTGAAGCTTTCTTT
NA	NA	TRBV7-9	TRBJ2-5	CASSFAWQGRGETQYF	TGTGCCAGCAGCTTTGCCTGGCAGGGGCGCGGGGAGACCCAGTACTTC